The rows below give T cell receptor beta chains drawn from one sample of a study of shared clonotypes between healthy human individuals. Method: immunoSEQ multiplex PCR; TCRdb's copy keeps in-frame clones and lacks some. The data show fewer than 650,000 clones, 76% seen once. Sequenced sample: PBMCs. These TCRs come from a woman in her thirties or forties in good health. Some clones in this sample may be carry-over from other donors' samples. CDR3s include the opening cysteine and the closing phenylalanine or tryptophan. Fields, in order: J gene, clone size, V gene, D gene, CDR3 DNA, CDR3 protein. The D gene is left open where the match is weak. Only some rows state a clone size, as once, few, many or a class for expanded clones.

>TRBJ2-3|.|TRBV15|TRBD2
TGTGCCACCAGCAGACCACAGCGGGAGTTAGGCACAGATACGCAGTATTTT
CATSRPQRELGTDTQYF
>TRBJ1-1|.|TRBV4-2|TRBD1
TGTGCCAGCAGCCCCGGGGCAGGGGGCCGGAACACTGAAGCTTTCTTT
CASSPGAGGRNTEAFF
>TRBJ2-2|.|TRBV10-2|.
TGCGCCAGCAAGGCCCCAGGAACCGGGGAGCTGTTTTTT
CASKAPGTGELFF
>TRBJ2-7|.|TRBV5-4|.
TGTGCCAGCAGCTTGCTAGTCGGTGGCTCCTACGAGCAGTACTTC
CASSLLVGGSYEQYF
>TRBJ2-5|.|TRBV28|.
TGTGCCCTGGCGCCCACAGGCTTACAAGAGACCCAGTACTTC
CALAPTGLQETQYF
>TRBJ2-1|.|TRBV9|TRBD1
TGTGCCAGCAGCGTCCAGGGGGCTACCTATGAGCAGTTCTTC
CASSVQGATYEQFF
>TRBJ1-2|few|TRBV15|TRBD1
TGTGCCACCAGCAGAGGAGTCTCGGGCACAGGGGGCGGCTACACCTTC
CATSRGVSGTGGGYTF
>TRBJ2-5|.|TRBV18|.
TGTGCCAGCTCACCAGGCCACCAAGAGACCCAGTACTTC
CASSPGHQETQYF
>TRBJ1-5|.|TRBV11-2|TRBD1
TGTGCCAGCAGCTCGAGAATAGGACAGGATCAGCCCCAGCATTTT
CASSSRIGQDQPQHF
>TRBJ1-2|.|TRBV28|.
TGTGCCAGCAGTTTGATTGCCACTACCGACTATGGCTACACCTTC
CASSLIATTDYGYTF
>TRBJ1-2|.|TRBV30|.
TGTGCCTGGAGGCGTAACACCGGGACACTACATTATGGCTACACCTTC
CAWRRNTGTLHYGYTF
>TRBJ2-1|.|TRBV4-2|TRBD2
TGTGCCAGCAGCCAAGTAGTACTAGCGGGAGTCAATGAGCAGTTCTTC
CASSQVVLAGVNEQFF
>TRBJ1-2|few|TRBV28|TRBD1
TGTGCCAGCACGGACAGGCGCTATGGCTACACCTTC
CASTDRRYGYTF
>TRBJ1-4|.|TRBV28|.
TGTGCCAGCGGGCTTAATGAAAAACTGTTTTTT
CASGLNEKLFF
>TRBJ2-2|.|TRBV28|.
TGTGCCAGCAGTTTAATCTCGAGGGACACCGGGGAGCTGTTTTTT
CASSLISRDTGELFF
>TRBJ1-1|few|TRBV29-1|.
TGCAGCGTTGAACAGGGGATGAACACTGAAGCTTTCTTT
CSVEQGMNTEAFF
>TRBJ2-1|.|TRBV28|TRBD2
TGTGCCAGCAGTTTAGGTCTAGCGGGTACCTACAATGAGCAGTTCTTC
CASSLGLAGTYNEQFF
>TRBJ1-1|few|TRBV19|TRBD1
TGTGCCAGTACCATCGTGGGACAGCCGAACACTGAAGCTTTCTTT
CASTIVGQPNTEAFF
>TRBJ2-7|.|TRBV20-1|.
TGCAGTGCTAGTGGCCCCCTCGAGCAGTACTTC
CSASGPLEQYF
>TRBJ1-1|.|TRBV5-1|TRBD1
TGCGCCAGCAGTTTAATGGGACAGGGGGACACTGAAGCTTTCTTT
CASSLMGQGDTEAFF
>TRBJ2-2|many|TRBV29-1|.
TGCAGCGTTGAAGATCGAGGGGTCATCGGGGAGCTGTTTTTT
CSVEDRGVIGELFF
>TRBJ2-7|.|TRBV18|.
TGTGCCAGCTCACAACGAAGGGGACCCTACGAGCAGTACTTC
CASSQRRGPYEQYF